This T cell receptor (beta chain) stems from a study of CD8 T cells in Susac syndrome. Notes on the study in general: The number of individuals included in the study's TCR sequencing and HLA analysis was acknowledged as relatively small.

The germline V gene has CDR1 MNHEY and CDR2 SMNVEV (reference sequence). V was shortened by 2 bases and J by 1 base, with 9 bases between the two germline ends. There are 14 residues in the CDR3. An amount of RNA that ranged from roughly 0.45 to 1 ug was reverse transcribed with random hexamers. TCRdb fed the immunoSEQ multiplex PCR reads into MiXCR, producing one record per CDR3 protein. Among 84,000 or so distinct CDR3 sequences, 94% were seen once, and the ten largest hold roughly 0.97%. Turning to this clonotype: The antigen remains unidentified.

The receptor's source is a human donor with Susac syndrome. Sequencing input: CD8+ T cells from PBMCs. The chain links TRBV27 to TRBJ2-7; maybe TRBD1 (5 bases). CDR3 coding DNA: TGTGCCAGCAGTTTAAGGGGAAGGTCCTACGAGCAGTACTTC. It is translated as CASSLRGRSYEQYF.